This T cell receptor beta chain was sequenced during a study of CD8+CD57+ T cells in acquired aplastic anemia. CDR3 and TCR beta VDJ profiling relied on genomic DNA as the template. TCRdb processed the reads anew with MiXCR; each CDR3 protein has one entry. There are about 420,000 distinct CDR3 sequences in the sample; approximately 70% occur only once, and approximately 3.9% lies in the top ten. Trimming at V came to 3 bases and at J to 4 bases, leaving 5 bases not matched to a gene. CDR1 DFQATT and CDR2 SNEGSKA come from the germline V gene (reference sequence). CDR3 length: 15 amino acids. Findings and caveats of the study: Significance was not reached for CD8+ Simpson's diversity between patients and controls. It was found that some 31 CD8+ CDR3 sequences were shared between patients and controls.

Note on this clonotype: As yet, its antigen is unknown.

Sequencing was performed on sorted CD4+, CD8+, or CD8+CD57+ T cells (not recorded which) from PBMCs. The receptor comes from a human donor in good health, serving as a control. The rearrangement uses TRBV20-1 and TRBJ2-1, with 11 nucleotides matching TRBD2. The chain's CDR3 is CSARGLAVEYNEQFF. The DNA of the CDR3 is TGCAGTGCTAGGGGACTAGCGGTAGAATACAATGAGCAGTTCTTC.